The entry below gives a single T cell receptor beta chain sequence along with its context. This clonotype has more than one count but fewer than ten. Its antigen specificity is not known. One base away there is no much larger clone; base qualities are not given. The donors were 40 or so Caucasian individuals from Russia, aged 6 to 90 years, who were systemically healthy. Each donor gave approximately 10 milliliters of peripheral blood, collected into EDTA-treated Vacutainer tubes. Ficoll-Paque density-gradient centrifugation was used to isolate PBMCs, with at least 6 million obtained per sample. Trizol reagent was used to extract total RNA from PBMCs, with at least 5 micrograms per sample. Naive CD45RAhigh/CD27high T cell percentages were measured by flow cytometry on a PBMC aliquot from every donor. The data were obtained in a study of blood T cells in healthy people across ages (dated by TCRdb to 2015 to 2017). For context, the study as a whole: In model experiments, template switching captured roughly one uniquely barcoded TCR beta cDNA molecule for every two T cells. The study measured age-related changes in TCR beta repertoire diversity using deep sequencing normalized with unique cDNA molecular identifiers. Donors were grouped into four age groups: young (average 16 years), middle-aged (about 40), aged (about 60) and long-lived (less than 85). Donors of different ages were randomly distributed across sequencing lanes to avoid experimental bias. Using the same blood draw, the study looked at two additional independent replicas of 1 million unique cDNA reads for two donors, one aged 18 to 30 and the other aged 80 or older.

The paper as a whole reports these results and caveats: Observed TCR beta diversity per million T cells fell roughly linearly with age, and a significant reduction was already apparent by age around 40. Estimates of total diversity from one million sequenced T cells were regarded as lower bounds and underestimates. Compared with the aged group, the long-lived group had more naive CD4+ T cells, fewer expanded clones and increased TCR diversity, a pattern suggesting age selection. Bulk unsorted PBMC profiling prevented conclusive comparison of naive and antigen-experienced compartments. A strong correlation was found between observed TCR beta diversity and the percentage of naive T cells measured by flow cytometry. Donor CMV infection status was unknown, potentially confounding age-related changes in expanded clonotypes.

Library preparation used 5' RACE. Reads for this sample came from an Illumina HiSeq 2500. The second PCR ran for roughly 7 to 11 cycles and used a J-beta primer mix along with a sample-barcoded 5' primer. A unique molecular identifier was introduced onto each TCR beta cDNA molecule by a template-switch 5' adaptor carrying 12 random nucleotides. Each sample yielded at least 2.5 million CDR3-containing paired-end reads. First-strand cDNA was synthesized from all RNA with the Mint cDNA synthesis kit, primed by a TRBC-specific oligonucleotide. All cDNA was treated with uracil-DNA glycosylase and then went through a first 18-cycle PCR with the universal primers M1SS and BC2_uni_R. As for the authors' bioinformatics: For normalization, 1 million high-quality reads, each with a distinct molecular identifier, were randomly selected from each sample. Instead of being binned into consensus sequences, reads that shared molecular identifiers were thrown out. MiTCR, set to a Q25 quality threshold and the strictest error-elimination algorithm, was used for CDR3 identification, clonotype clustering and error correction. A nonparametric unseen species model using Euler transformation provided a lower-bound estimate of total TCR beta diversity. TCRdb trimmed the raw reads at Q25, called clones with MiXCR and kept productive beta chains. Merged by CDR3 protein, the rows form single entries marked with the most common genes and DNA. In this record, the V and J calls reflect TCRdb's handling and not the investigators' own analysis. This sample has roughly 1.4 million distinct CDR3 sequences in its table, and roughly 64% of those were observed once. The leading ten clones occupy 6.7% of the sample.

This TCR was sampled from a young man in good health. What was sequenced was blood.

CDR3 reads: CAISRGQGVETQYF. At the DNA level, the sequence is TGTGCCATCAGCCGGGGACAGGGGGTAGAGACCCAGTACTTC. This chain is built from TRBV10-3 and TRBJ2-5, and 11 junctional nucleotides match TRBD1. The germline V gene encodes CDR1 ENHRY and CDR2 SYGVKD. The CDR3 measures 14 amino acids from cysteine to phenylalanine. Here the CDR3 DNA is all that survives: 42 bases in frame from base 1. Trimming accounts for 6 bases at V and 4 bases at J, while the number of junction bases matched to no gene is 4.